Listed below are T cell receptor beta chains from one sample, sequenced in a study of blood T cell repertoires in COVID-19. TCRdb keeps only in-frame clones here, not all; method: immunoSEQ multiplex PCR. The sample lists around 85,000 clones, 85% to 90% occurring once. The sequenced sample consisted of PBMCs or T cells enriched from blood (not recorded which). These receptors came from a woman in her fifties or sixties with acute COVID-19. The CDR3 runs from the conserved cysteine through the conserved F or W. The D gene is left open where the match is weak. Clone size appears in some rows only: once, few, many, or a class for an expanded clone.

cdr3_nt	cdr3_aa	clone_size	d_call	v_call	j_call
TGTGCCAGCAGCCCATCTAGCACCCGCACCGGGGAGCTGTTTTTT	CASSPSSTRTGELFF	-	-	TRBV7-9	TRBJ2-2
TGTGCCTGGCGTCACACAGGGCTTGAGCAGTTCTTC	CAWRHTGLEQFF	-	-	TRBV30	TRBJ2-1
TGCGCCAGCAGCTGGGGACTACCTAGAGAGCAGTACTTC	CASSWGLPREQYF	-	TRBD2	TRBV5-1	TRBJ2-7
TGTGCCAGCAGCCCGCCCCTTAGACTAGCGGGAGTTTTCAATGAGCAGTTCTTC	CASSPPLRLAGVFNEQFF	-	TRBD2	TRBV7-9	TRBJ2-1
TGTGCCAGCAGGAGGACAGGAAACACCGGGGAGCTGTTTTTT	CASRRTGNTGELFF	-	TRBD1	TRBV25-1	TRBJ2-2
TGTGCCAGCATGAACCGAGGACAGGGTGGGAACGAGCAGTACTTC	CASMNRGQGGNEQYF	-	TRBD1	TRBV19	TRBJ2-7
TGTGCCAGTAGCACCCCTAGGCAGGGAGAGACCCAGTACTTC	CASSTPRQGETQYF	-	-	TRBV19	TRBJ2-5
TGTGCCAGTAGCAAGGGACAGCCCGCAGAATACGAGCAGTACTTC	CASSKGQPAEYEQYF	-	TRBD1	TRBV19	TRBJ2-7
TGTGCCAGCAGCTTTGGGACAGGGCCCTACAATGAGCAGTTCTTC	CASSFGTGPYNEQFF	-	TRBD1	TRBV5-5	TRBJ2-1
TGTGCCAGCAAACCACAGGGGTCCTATGGCTACACCTTC	CASKPQGSYGYTF	once	TRBD1	TRBV6-5	TRBJ1-2
TGTGCCATCAGTGGGGGACAGGGTACAGCTTTCTTT	CAISGGQGTAFF	-	TRBD1	TRBV10-3	TRBJ1-1
TGTGCCAGCAGTAAAATGGGGGCAGGCAATCAGCCCCAGCATTTT	CASSKMGAGNQPQHF	-	-	TRBV6-5	TRBJ1-5
TGTGCCAGCAGCTTGCCCGCGACAGGAACCGGAAACATTCAGTACTTC	CASSLPATGTGNIQYF	-	-	TRBV7-2	TRBJ2-4
TGTGCCAGTAGTATATCGGGGGGTAATCAGCCCCAGCATTTT	CASSISGGNQPQHF	-	-	TRBV19	TRBJ1-5
TGTGCCAGCAGCTTAGAACCAGAAGCAGGGTCTTATAATTCACCCCTCCACTTT	CASSLEPEAGSYNSPLHF	-	-	TRBV7-8	TRBJ1-6
TGCGCCAGCAGCCAAGCGGTCGATGGAGAGACCCAGTACTTC	CASSQAVDGETQYF	-	-	TRBV4-1	TRBJ2-5
TGTGCCAGTCGACCTAGCGGGACCGGACTGGGCGGGGAGCTGTTTTTT	CASRPSGTGLGGELFF	-	TRBD2	TRBV19	TRBJ2-2
TGCGCCAGCAGCTGGGGCCAGGGGTTGAACACTGAAGCTTTCTTT	CASSWGQGLNTEAFF	-	-	TRBV5-1	TRBJ1-1
TGTGCCAGCAGCTTGGAACAGCCAGGTCGAAACACCATATATTTT	CASSLEQPGRNTIYF	-	-	TRBV5-5	TRBJ1-3
TGTGCCAGCTCGAAGACAGGGGCAAGGGCTGAAGCTTTCTTT	CASSKTGARAEAFF	-	TRBD1	TRBV18	TRBJ1-1
TGTGCCAGTAGAAAGACCGGGACAGGGGAAGGTAGGACTGAAGCTTTCTTT	CASRKTGTGEGRTEAFF	-	TRBD1	TRBV19	TRBJ1-1
TGTGCCAACTCCCGAGAGGGGTCGACAGCGGGGGGTGAAGCTTTCTTT	CANSREGSTAGGEAFF	-	-	TRBV18	TRBJ1-1
TGTGCCAGCAACCTACAGGGGGAAAGGACTGAAGCTTTCTTT	CASNLQGERTEAFF	-	TRBD1	TRBV2	TRBJ1-1
TGTGCCAGCAGCCAAGAGGGACAGGGGATTGTAGCTTTCTTT	CASSQEGQGIVAFF	-	TRBD1	TRBV3-1/TRBV3-2	TRBJ1-1
TGTGCCAGTAGCCGTCCCGAGAATGAAAAACTGTTTTTT	CASSRPENEKLFF	once	-	TRBV19	TRBJ1-4
TGTGCCAGCACCGGACTAGCGGGAAGCGAGCAGTTCTTC	CASTGLAGSEQFF	-	TRBD2	TRBV12-3/TRBV12-4	TRBJ2-1
TGTGCCAGCAGTACAGGGTTTGTCTTATACGAGCAGTACTTC	CASSTGFVLYEQYF	-	-	TRBV21-1	TRBJ2-7
TGTGCCAGCAGCCAATCTAACTATGGCTACACCTTC	CASSQSNYGYTF	-	-	TRBV6-5	TRBJ1-2
TGTGCCAGTAATCCGACAGCTTACTCCTACAATGAGCAGTTCTTC	CASNPTAYSYNEQFF	-	-	TRBV19	TRBJ2-1
TGTGCCACCAGTGATCGGACAGGTTCTTTCAATCAGCCCCAGCATTTT	CATSDRTGSFNQPQHF	few	TRBD1	TRBV24-1	TRBJ1-5
TGTGCCAGCAGCGTAGCCCCCCAGGGGGGGAACACTGAAGCTTTCTTT	CASSVAPQGGNTEAFF	-	TRBD1	TRBV9	TRBJ1-1
TGTGCCAGCAGCTTAGCGCTGGGGGCAGGGGAGGGTGGCACTGAAGCTTTCTTT	CASSLALGAGEGGTEAFF	few	-	TRBV7-2	TRBJ1-1
TGCAGTGCTGGTGAACTAGCGGGGTTCACAGATACGCAGTATTTT	CSAGELAGFTDTQYF	-	TRBD2	TRBV20-1	TRBJ2-3
TGTGCCAGCAGCTCCAGGGGATACGAGCAGTACTTC	CASSSRGYEQYF	-	-	TRBV13	TRBJ2-7
TGTGCCAGCAGTCGCCTTATTGGGACAGGTCGCAATGAGCAGTTCTTC	CASSRLIGTGRNEQFF	-	TRBD1	TRBV7-2	TRBJ2-1
TGTGCCTGGATCCCCGTCGGGGTTGAAGCTTTCTTT	CAWIPVGVEAFF	-	-	TRBV30	TRBJ1-1
TGCAGCGTTGACAGGGGGTCAGCTACGCAGTATTTT	CSVDRGSATQYF	-	TRBD1	TRBV29-1	TRBJ2-3
TGTGCCAGTATCCGGGAAGGGGGCCACTATGGCTACACCTTC	CASIREGGHYGYTF	-	TRBD1	TRBV19	TRBJ1-2
TGTGCCAGCAGCCCTAGCGGGAGGTCCGACGAGCAGTACTTC	CASSPSGRSDEQYF	-	TRBD2	TRBV7-3	TRBJ2-7
TGTGCCAGCAGCTTACCGGGTAATGAAAAACTGTTTTTT	CASSLPGNEKLFF	-	-	TRBV7-9	TRBJ1-4
TGTGCCAGCAGTCGACGGACTAGCGGAGAAGGGTCCTACGAGCAGTACTTC	CASSRRTSGEGSYEQYF	-	TRBD2	TRBV27	TRBJ2-7
TGCGCCAGCAGTCCGGGAGACGGCCCCTCCTACGAGCAGTACTTC	CASSPGDGPSYEQYF	-	-	TRBV10-1	TRBJ2-7
TGTGCCAGCAGCATAGGGGACAGGGGATCCTACGAGCAGTACTTC	CASSIGDRGSYEQYF	-	TRBD1	TRBV11-3	TRBJ2-7
TGCGCCAGCAGCCAACCCACCGGGAGAATGAACACTGAAGCTTTCTTT	CASSQPTGRMNTEAFF	-	-	TRBV4-1	TRBJ1-1
TGTGCCAGCTCACCGGGACTAGAGTCCTACGAGCAGTACTTC	CASSPGLESYEQYF	-	TRBD2	TRBV18	TRBJ2-7
TGTGCCAGCAGCGTATCTCACAGATTGAACACTGAAGCTTTCTTT	CASSVSHRLNTEAFF	-	-	TRBV9	TRBJ1-1
TGTGCCAGTAGTCGCGGGGCGGGAGGAGGCAATCAGCCCCAGCATTTT	CASSRGAGGGNQPQHF	-	-	TRBV19	TRBJ1-5
TGTGCCAGCAGCTTAAACGGACTTCTTAATGAAAAACTGTTTTTT	CASSLNGLLNEKLFF	-	-	TRBV7-3	TRBJ1-4
TGTGCCAGCAGCCTCGGGACAGGGTACAGCACAGATACGCAGTATTTT	CASSLGTGYSTDTQYF	-	TRBD1	TRBV7-3	TRBJ2-3
TGTGCCAGCCATCGGGCGAGGGGGCATCAGCCCCAGCATTTT	CASHRARGHQPQHF	-	TRBD1	TRBV19	TRBJ1-5
TGTGCCAGCAGTTATCAAGGACAGTCGAACACTGAAGCTTTCTTT	CASSYQGQSNTEAFF	-	-	TRBV6-5	TRBJ1-1
TGTGCCAGCAGCGTAGTTGGCAGCACAGATACGCAGTATTTT	CASSVVGSTDTQYF	-	-	TRBV9	TRBJ2-3
TGTGCCAGTACCGACCTCAATAAGGCTGCCTCGGGGACTGAAGCTTTCTTT	CASTDLNKAASGTEAFF	-	-	TRBV19	TRBJ1-1
TGTGCCAGCAGCTCCACGGGACTAGAGAACATTCAGTACTTC	CASSSTGLENIQYF	once	TRBD2	TRBV11-2	TRBJ2-4